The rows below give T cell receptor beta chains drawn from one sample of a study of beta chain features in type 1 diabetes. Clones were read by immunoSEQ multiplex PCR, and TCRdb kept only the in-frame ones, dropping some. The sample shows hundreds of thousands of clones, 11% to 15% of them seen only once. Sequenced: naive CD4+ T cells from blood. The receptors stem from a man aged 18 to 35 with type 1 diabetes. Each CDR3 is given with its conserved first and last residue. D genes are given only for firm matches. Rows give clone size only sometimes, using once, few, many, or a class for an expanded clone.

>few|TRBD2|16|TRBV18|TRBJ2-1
TGTGCCAGCTCACCACGGAGCGGGGTCTCCTACAATGAGCAGTTCTTC
CASSPRSGVSYNEQFF
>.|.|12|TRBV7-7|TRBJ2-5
TGTGCTAGCAGCTTCCCACTCGAGACCCAGTACTTC
CASSFPLETQYF
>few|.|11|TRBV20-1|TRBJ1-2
TGCAGTAAGATTTTTCGGGGAGCCTACACCTTC
CSKIFRGAYTF
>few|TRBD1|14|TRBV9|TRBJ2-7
TGTGCCAGCAGCGTAGGGGACAGCCCCTACGAGCAGTACTTC
CASSVGDSPYEQYF
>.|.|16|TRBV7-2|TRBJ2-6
TGTGCCAGCAGCTGGGACGGAAACTCTGGGGCCAACGTCCTGACTTTC
CASSWDGNSGANVLTF
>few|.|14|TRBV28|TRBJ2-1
TGTGCCAGCAGTTTAAAACAGCCCGCCAATGAGCAGTTCTTC
CASSLKQPANEQFF
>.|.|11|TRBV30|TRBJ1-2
TGTGCCTGGAGTCTAGCCCATGGCTACACCTTC
CAWSLAHGYTF
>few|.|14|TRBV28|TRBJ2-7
TGTGCCAGCAGTTCAGGGGCGAGCTCCTACGAGCAGTACTTC
CASSSGASSYEQYF
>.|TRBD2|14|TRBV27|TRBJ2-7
TGTGCCAGCAGTCCAAGGGCCGGGACTAACGAGCAGTACTTC
CASSPRAGTNEQYF
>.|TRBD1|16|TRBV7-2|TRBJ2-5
TGTGCCAGCAGCTTGGACAGGGGGCGAATGAGAGAGACCCAGTACTTC
CASSLDRGRMRETQYF
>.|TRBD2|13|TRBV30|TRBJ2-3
TGTGCCTGGTCTAGCGGGACCACAGATACGCAGTATTTT
CAWSSGTTDTQYF
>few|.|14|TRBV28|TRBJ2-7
TGTGCCAGCAGTAAACAGGTGAAGGTCTACGAGCAGTACTTC
CASSKQVKVYEQYF
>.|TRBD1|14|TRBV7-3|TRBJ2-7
TGTGCCAGCAGCTTGATACAGGGGGCGAGCGAGCAGTACTTC
CASSLIQGASEQYF
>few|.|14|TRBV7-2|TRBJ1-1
TGTGCCAGCAGCTTAGAGGGCTTCGGCACTGAAGCTTTCTTT
CASSLEGFGTEAFF
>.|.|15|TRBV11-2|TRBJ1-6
TGTGCCAGCAGCAAGGAGCTTGGAGGGAATTCACCCCTCCACTTT
CASSKELGGNSPLHF
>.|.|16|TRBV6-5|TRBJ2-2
TGTGCCAGCAGTTACCCTGGCACCGCGAACACCGGGGAGCTGTTTTTT
CASSYPGTANTGELFF
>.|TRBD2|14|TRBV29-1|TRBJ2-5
TGCAGCGTTTGGGCGGGAGCGAGGACAGAGACCCAGTACTTC
CSVWAGARTETQYF
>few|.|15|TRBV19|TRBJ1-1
TGTGCCAGTAGTAAGGTGGAGGGCGGACGCACTGAAGCTTTCTTT
CASSKVEGGRTEAFF
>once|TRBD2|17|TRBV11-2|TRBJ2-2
TGTGCCAGCAGCACGCGACTAGCGGGAGTAAGGACCGGGGAGCTGTTTTTT
CASSTRLAGVRTGELFF
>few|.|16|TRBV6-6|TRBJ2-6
TGTGCCAGCAGTTATACAGGGAGCTCTGGGGCCAACGTCCTGACTTTC
CASSYTGSSGANVLTF
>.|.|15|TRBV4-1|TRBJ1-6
TGCGCCAGCAGCCAACCGGTCGCCCCAGGGTCACCCCTCCACTTT
CASSQPVAPGSPLHF
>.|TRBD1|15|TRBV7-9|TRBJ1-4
TGTGCCAGCAGAATCGGACAGGGGAGGGGTGAAAAACTGTTTTTT
CASRIGQGRGEKLFF
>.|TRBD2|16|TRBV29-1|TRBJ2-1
TGCAGCGCCAAGACTAGCGGTCATATCTCCTACAATGAGCAGTTCTTC
CSAKTSGHISYNEQFF